These T cell receptor beta chains were read from a single sample in a study of blood T cell repertoires in COVID-19. Measured with immunoSEQ multiplex PCR; TCRdb has only the in-frame clones, and not every one. The sample lists 100,000 to 150,000 clones, 85% to 90% seen once, with about 4% in the top ten. Sequenced sample: peripheral blood. These receptors all come from a woman aged 60-70 years with COVID-19, enrolled during active disease. CDR3s include the opening cysteine and the closing phenylalanine or tryptophan. A D gene is named only where the DNA matches it firmly. Clone size is shown for a subset of rows, as once, few, many or a class of expanded clone.

TGTGCCAGTAGTGTCGGGACAGGGATATCGGGGGAGCTGTTTTTT CASSVGTGISGELFF TRBJ2-2 TRBV19 - TRBD1
TGTGCCAGTAGTAGCGGTAGTACGGCAGATACGCAGTATTTT CASSSGSTADTQYF TRBJ2-3 TRBV19 - -
TGTGCCAGCAGCTTGACAGGAAACTATGGCTACACCTTC CASSLTGNYGYTF TRBJ1-2 TRBV3-1/TRBV3-2 - -
TGTGCCAGTGGGGGACAGGGCAGGGAAAATGAAAAACTGTTTTTT CASGGQGRENEKLFF TRBJ1-4 TRBV5-6 - TRBD1
TGTGCCAGTAGTACGGCCAGGGGTTACACCGGGGAGCTGTTTTTT CASSTARGYTGELFF TRBJ2-2 TRBV19 - -
TGTGCCAGCAGTCCCGCGGGAACAGGGGGTCACTATGGCTACACCTTC CASSPAGTGGHYGYTF TRBJ1-2 TRBV3-1/TRBV3-2 - TRBD1
TGTGCCAGCAGCTCCAGTTGGAGCGGGGCCCTAGCCAAAAACATTCAGTACTTC CASSSSWSGALAKNIQYF TRBJ2-4 TRBV7-2 - TRBD2
TGTGCCAGCAGCTTAGGGGTAGCGGGGGGCGTTACAGATACGCAGTATTTT CASSLGVAGGVTDTQYF TRBJ2-3 TRBV7-8 - TRBD2
TGTGCCAGCAGCCCCGGGACTAGCGGGCAATCGATCAGTAGGCAGTTCTTC CASSPGTSGQSISRQFF TRBJ2-1 TRBV5-4 - TRBD2
TGTGCCAGCAGCCTCGAGCCCTCTGGCTACGAGCAGTACTTC CASSLEPSGYEQYF TRBJ2-7 TRBV14 - -
TGTGCCAGCAGCCCTGGGACAGGCTCCTATGGCTACACCTTC CASSPGTGSYGYTF TRBJ1-2 TRBV5-4 - TRBD1
TGTGCCATCAGTGAACGGGGACAGGGAATCGGAAGAACCGGGGAGCTGTTTTTT CAISERGQGIGRTGELFF TRBJ2-2 TRBV10-3 - TRBD1
TGTGCCAGCGGTGACAGGGGGCCGCATGAAAAACTGTTTTTT CASGDRGPHEKLFF TRBJ1-4 TRBV6-1 - TRBD1
TGTGCCAGCAGCGCCGACAGCTACAATGAGCAGTTCTTC CASSADSYNEQFF TRBJ2-1 TRBV5-6 - -
TGTGCCAGCAGCCAAGCCGGGACGCGGGGTGGCTACAATGAGCAGTTCTTC CASSQAGTRGGYNEQFF TRBJ2-1 TRBV3-1/TRBV3-2 - -
TGTGCCAGCTCACCACCATGGAAGGGGACGAACACCGGGGAGCTGTTTTTT CASSPPWKGTNTGELFF TRBJ2-2 TRBV18 few -
TGTGCCAGCAGCCTTGACAACTATCAGCCCCAGCATTTT CASSLDNYQPQHF TRBJ1-5 TRBV11-2 - -
TGTGCCAGCAGGAAAGCCCCTAGCGGGTACCCCTACGAGCAGTACTTC CASRKAPSGYPYEQYF TRBJ2-7 TRBV3-1/TRBV3-2 - TRBD2
TGTGCCAGCAGCCAACTTTCCCTTGGGGAGTTTGGCTACACCTTC CASSQLSLGEFGYTF TRBJ1-2 TRBV3-1/TRBV3-2 - -
TGTGCCAGCAGACGGACAGGGGCAAGGAACACTGAAGCTTTCTTT CASRRTGARNTEAFF TRBJ1-1 TRBV6-5 - TRBD1
TGTGCCAGCAGTTACTCGTCTCCGTTGTACGAGCAGTACTTC CASSYSSPLYEQYF TRBJ2-7 TRBV6-6 - -
TGTGCCAGCAGACAGGGGGGGAGCACAGATACGCAGTATTTT CASRQGGSTDTQYF TRBJ2-3 TRBV6-5 once -
TGTGCCAGCAGCCCCGCCAGGGGTAACTATGGCTACACCTTC CASSPARGNYGYTF TRBJ1-2 TRBV13 once -
TGTGCCAGCAGTTTTGGGGGGTTCACTGAAGCTTTCTTT CASSFGGFTEAFF TRBJ1-1 TRBV12-3/TRBV12-4 once -
TGCAGCGTTGGAGAAGACAGGGGTGGCTACACCTTC CSVGEDRGGYTF TRBJ1-2 TRBV29-1 - TRBD1
TGTGCCAGCAGTCCCGGGGGGGGGAAAGAGACCCAGTACTTC CASSPGGGKETQYF TRBJ2-5 TRBV27 - TRBD2
TGTGCCAGCAGTTTCGGGCGGGGGGGCTCCTACAATGAGCAGTTCTTC CASSFGRGGSYNEQFF TRBJ2-1 TRBV28 - TRBD2